This TCR beta chain is drawn from a study of post-analysis software for immune sequencing data. Study overall: Courses of disease covered relapsing-remitting, secondary progressive and progressive-relapsing multiple sclerosis.

Germline CDR1 and CDR2: SGHDT and YYEEEE. V was pared by 4 bases and J by 2 bases, with 5 bases of the junction left unmatched. The length of the CDR3 is 15 residues. Prepared TCR beta cDNA libraries contained unique molecular identifiers. Researchers reported approximately 500,000 cDNA molecules coming from 1 to 10 million T cells. MiXCR, run by TCRdb on the PCR reads, gives a single entry per CDR3 protein. The data show 700,000 to 900,000 distinct CDR3 sequences, with 35% to 55% seen just once and over 4.5% held by the top ten. In its sample, this clonotype was seen a few times. Its target is not known. Study conclusions and caveats: Multiple sclerosis patients showed significantly lower normalized Chao1 diversity than controls did. By F measure, strong co-clustering occurred among samples prepared in the same batch. Controls had lower frequencies than patients of five TRBV segments, which included TRBV5-6, TRBV5-1 and TRBV20-1.

The chain uses TRBV5-6 and TRBJ2-3, with 9 positions matching TRBD2. The sample was blood. The TCR sequence derives from a girl aged 5 to 17 with multiple sclerosis. CDR3 region: CASSTIAGATDTQYF. CDR3 DNA sequence: TGTGCCAGCAGCACCATAGCGGGGGCCACAGATACGCAGTATTTT.